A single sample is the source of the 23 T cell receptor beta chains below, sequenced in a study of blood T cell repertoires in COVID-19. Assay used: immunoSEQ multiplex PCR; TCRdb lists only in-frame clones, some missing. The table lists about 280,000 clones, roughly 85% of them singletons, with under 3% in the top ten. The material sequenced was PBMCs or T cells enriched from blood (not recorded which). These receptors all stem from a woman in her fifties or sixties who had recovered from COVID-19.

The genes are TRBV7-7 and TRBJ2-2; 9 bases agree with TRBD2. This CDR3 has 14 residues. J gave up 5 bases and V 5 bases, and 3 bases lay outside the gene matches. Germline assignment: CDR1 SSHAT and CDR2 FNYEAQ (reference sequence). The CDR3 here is CASSSTSGTGELFF. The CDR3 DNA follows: TGTGCCAGCAGCAGTACTAGCGGGACCGGGGAGCTGTTTTTT.

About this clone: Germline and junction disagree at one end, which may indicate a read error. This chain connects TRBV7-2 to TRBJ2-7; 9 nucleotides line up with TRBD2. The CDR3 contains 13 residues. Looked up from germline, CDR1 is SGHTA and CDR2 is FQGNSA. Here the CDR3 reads CASSLAGHNEQYF. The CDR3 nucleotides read TGTGCCAGCAGCCTAGCGGGGCACAACGAGCAGTACTTC.

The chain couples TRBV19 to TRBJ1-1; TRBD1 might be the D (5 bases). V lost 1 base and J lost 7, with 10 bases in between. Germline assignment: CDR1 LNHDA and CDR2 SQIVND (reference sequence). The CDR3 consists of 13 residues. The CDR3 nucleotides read TGTGCCAGTAGTATAGGGGGGGAGGATGAAGCTTTCTTT. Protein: CASSIGGEDEAFF.

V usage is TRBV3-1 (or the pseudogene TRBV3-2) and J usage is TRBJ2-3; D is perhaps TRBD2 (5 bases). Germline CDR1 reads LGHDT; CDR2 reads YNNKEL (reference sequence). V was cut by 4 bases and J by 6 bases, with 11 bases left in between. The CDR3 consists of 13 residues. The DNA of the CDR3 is TGTGCCAGCAGCCCGAAGGGCGGGGATACGCAGTATTTT. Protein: CASSPKGGDTQYF.

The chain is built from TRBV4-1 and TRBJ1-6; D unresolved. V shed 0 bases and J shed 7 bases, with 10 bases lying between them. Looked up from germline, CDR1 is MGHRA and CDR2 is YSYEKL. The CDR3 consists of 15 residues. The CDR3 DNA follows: TGCGCCAGCAGCCAAGACCTGTCTCTCAATTCACCCCTCCACTTT. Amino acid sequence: CASSQDLSLNSPLHF.

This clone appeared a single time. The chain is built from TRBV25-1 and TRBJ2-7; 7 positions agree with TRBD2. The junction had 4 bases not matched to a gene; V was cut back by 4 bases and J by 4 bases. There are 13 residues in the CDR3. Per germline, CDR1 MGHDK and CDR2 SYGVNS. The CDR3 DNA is TGTGCCAGCAGTGTGGCGGGGGTATACGAGCAGTACTTC. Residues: CASSVAGVYEQYF.

CDR3 nucleotides: TGTGCCAGCTCACCGCGGGACAGGGGGCCTATTGGGGGCTACACCTTC. Amino acids: CASSPRDRGPIGGYTF. J is TRBJ1-2 and V is TRBV18, with 12 bases fitting TRBD1. Germline values: CDR1 KGHSH, CDR2 LQKENI. Losses at the gene ends were 3 bases for V and 8 bases for J; bases not matched to a gene: 10. The CDR3 is 16 residues long. Drawing the rest from reference TRBV18 and TRBJ1-2, the complete variable domain is NAGVMQNPRHLVRRRGQEARLRCSPMKGHSHVYWYRQLPEEGLKFMVYLQKENIIDESGMPKERFSAEFPKEGPSILRIQQVVRGDSAAYFCASSPRDRGPIGGYTFGSGTRLTVV.

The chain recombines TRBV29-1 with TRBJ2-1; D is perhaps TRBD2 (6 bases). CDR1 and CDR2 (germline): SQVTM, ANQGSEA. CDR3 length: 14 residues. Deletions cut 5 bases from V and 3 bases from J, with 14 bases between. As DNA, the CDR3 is TGCAGCGTTATACCGGGACTTAACTACAATGAGCAGTTCTTC. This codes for CSVIPGLNYNEQFF.

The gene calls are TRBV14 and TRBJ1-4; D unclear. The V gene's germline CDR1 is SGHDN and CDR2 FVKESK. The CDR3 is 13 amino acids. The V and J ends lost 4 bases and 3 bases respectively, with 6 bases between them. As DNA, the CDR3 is TGTGCCAGCAGCCTTATTTCTAATGAAAAACTGTTTTTT. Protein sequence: CASSLISNEKLFF. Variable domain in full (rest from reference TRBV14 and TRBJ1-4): EAGVTQFPSHSVIEKGQTVTLRCDPISGHDNLYWYRRVMGKEIKFLLHFVKESKQDESGMPNNRFLAERTGGTYSTLKVQPAELEDSGVYFCASSLISNEKLFFGSGTQLSVL.

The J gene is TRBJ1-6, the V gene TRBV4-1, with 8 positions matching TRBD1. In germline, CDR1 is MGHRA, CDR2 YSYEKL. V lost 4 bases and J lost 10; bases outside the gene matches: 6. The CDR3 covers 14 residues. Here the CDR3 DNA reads TGCGCCAGCAGCCCGCAGGGGGCTGAATCACCCCTCCACTTT. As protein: CASSPQGAESPLHF.

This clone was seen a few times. CDR3 bases: TGCGCCAGCAGCTGGGGACAGAATTCACCCCTCCACTTT. Translated: CASSWGQNSPLHF. The chain combines TRBV5-1 with TRBJ1-6, with TRBD1 matching 7 bases. V lost 3 bases, J lost 7 bases, and 1 base stayed unmatched. The germline V gene encodes CDR1 SGHRS and CDR2 YFSETQ. The CDR3 covers 13 residues.

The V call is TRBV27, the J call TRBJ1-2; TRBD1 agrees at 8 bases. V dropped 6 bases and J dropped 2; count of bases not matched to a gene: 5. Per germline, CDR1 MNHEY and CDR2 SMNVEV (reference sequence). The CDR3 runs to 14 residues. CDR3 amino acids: CASSIRTGNYGYTF. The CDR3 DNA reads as TGTGCCAGCAGCATCCGGACAGGGAACTATGGCTACACCTTC.

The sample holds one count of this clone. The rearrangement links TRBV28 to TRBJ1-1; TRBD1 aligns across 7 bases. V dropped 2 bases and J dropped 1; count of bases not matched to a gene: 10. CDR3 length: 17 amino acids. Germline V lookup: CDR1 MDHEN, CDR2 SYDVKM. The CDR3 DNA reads TGTGCCAGCAGTTTAACCTTGGTAGGGACAGCGAACACTGAAGCTTTCTTT. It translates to CASSLTLVGTANTEAFF.

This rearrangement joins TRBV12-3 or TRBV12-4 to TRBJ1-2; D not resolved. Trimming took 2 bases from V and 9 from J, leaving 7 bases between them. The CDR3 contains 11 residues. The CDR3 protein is CASSLRLSYTF. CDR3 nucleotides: TGTGCCAGCAGTTTACGGTTGAGCTACACCTTC.

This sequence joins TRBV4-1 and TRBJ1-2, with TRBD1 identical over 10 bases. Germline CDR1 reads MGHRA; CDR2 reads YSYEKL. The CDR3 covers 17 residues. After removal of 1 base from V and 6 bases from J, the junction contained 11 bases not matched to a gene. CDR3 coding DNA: TGCGCCAGCAGCCAAGGAACCCCCGGGACAGGGGAGCATGGCTACACCTTC. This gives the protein CASSQGTPGTGEHGYTF.

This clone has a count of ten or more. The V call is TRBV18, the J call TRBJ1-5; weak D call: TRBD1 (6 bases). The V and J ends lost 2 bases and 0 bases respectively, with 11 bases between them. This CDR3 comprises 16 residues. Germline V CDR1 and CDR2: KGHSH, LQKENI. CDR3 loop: CASSPFGQNSNQPQHF. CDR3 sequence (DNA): TGTGCCAGCTCACCATTTGGACAGAATAGCAATCAGCCCCAGCATTTT.

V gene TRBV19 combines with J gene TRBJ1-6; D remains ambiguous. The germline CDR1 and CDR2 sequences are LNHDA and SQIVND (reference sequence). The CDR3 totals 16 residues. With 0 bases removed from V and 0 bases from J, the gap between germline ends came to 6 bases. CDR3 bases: TGTGCCAGTAGTATAGACGCGAGCTCCTATAATTCACCCCTCCACTTT. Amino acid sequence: CASSIDASSYNSPLHF.

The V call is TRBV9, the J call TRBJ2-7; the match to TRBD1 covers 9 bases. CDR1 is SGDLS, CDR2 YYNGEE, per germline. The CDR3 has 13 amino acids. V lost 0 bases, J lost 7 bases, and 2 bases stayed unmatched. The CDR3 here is CASSVGDRDEQYF. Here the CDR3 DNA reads TGTGCCAGCAGCGTAGGGGACAGGGATGAGCAGTACTTC.

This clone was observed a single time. The CDR3, as DNA: TGTGCCTGGAGTGATAACAGGGGGCTACGGGCTTTCTTT. Translation gives CAWSDNRGLRAFF. The chain carries TRBV30 and TRBJ1-1; the match to TRBD1 covers 9 bases. The CDR3 sequence is 13 residues long. Trimming at V came to 1 base and at J to 11 bases, leaving 8 bases not matched to a gene. Germline assignment: CDR1 GTSNPN and CDR2 SVGIG (reference sequence).

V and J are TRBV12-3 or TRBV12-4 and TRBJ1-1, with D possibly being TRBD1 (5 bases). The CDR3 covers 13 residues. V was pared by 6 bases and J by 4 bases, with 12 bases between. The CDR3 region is CASSSTASTEAFF. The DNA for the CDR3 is TGTGCCAGCAGCTCGACAGCAAGCACTGAAGCTTTCTTT.

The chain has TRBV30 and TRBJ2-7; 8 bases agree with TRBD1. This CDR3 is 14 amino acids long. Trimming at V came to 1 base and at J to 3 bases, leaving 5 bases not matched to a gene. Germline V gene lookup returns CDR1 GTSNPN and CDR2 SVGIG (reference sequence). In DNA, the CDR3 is TGTGCCTGGAGTGGCGGGACAGGTGTCTACGAGCAGTACTTC. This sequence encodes CAWSGGTGVYEQYF.

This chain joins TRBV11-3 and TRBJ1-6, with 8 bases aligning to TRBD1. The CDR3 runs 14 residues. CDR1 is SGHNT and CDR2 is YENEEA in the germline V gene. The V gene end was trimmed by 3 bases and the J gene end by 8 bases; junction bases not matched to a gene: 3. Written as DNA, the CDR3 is TGTGCCAGCAGCTTGGGACAGGCAGATTCACCCCTCCACTTT. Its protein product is CASSLGQADSPLHF. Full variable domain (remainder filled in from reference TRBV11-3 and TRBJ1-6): EAGVVQSPRYKIIEKKQPVAFWCNPISGHNTLYWYLQNLGQGPELLIRYENEEAVDDSQLPKDRFSAERLKGVDSTLKIQPAELGDSAVYLCASSLGQADSPLHFGNGTRLTVT.

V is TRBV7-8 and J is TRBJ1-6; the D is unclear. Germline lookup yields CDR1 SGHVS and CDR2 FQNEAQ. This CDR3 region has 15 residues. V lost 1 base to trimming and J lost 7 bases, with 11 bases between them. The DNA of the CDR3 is TGTGCCAGCAGCTTAGTTTTGACGAGGAATTCACCCCTCCACTTT. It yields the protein CASSLVLTRNSPLHF.